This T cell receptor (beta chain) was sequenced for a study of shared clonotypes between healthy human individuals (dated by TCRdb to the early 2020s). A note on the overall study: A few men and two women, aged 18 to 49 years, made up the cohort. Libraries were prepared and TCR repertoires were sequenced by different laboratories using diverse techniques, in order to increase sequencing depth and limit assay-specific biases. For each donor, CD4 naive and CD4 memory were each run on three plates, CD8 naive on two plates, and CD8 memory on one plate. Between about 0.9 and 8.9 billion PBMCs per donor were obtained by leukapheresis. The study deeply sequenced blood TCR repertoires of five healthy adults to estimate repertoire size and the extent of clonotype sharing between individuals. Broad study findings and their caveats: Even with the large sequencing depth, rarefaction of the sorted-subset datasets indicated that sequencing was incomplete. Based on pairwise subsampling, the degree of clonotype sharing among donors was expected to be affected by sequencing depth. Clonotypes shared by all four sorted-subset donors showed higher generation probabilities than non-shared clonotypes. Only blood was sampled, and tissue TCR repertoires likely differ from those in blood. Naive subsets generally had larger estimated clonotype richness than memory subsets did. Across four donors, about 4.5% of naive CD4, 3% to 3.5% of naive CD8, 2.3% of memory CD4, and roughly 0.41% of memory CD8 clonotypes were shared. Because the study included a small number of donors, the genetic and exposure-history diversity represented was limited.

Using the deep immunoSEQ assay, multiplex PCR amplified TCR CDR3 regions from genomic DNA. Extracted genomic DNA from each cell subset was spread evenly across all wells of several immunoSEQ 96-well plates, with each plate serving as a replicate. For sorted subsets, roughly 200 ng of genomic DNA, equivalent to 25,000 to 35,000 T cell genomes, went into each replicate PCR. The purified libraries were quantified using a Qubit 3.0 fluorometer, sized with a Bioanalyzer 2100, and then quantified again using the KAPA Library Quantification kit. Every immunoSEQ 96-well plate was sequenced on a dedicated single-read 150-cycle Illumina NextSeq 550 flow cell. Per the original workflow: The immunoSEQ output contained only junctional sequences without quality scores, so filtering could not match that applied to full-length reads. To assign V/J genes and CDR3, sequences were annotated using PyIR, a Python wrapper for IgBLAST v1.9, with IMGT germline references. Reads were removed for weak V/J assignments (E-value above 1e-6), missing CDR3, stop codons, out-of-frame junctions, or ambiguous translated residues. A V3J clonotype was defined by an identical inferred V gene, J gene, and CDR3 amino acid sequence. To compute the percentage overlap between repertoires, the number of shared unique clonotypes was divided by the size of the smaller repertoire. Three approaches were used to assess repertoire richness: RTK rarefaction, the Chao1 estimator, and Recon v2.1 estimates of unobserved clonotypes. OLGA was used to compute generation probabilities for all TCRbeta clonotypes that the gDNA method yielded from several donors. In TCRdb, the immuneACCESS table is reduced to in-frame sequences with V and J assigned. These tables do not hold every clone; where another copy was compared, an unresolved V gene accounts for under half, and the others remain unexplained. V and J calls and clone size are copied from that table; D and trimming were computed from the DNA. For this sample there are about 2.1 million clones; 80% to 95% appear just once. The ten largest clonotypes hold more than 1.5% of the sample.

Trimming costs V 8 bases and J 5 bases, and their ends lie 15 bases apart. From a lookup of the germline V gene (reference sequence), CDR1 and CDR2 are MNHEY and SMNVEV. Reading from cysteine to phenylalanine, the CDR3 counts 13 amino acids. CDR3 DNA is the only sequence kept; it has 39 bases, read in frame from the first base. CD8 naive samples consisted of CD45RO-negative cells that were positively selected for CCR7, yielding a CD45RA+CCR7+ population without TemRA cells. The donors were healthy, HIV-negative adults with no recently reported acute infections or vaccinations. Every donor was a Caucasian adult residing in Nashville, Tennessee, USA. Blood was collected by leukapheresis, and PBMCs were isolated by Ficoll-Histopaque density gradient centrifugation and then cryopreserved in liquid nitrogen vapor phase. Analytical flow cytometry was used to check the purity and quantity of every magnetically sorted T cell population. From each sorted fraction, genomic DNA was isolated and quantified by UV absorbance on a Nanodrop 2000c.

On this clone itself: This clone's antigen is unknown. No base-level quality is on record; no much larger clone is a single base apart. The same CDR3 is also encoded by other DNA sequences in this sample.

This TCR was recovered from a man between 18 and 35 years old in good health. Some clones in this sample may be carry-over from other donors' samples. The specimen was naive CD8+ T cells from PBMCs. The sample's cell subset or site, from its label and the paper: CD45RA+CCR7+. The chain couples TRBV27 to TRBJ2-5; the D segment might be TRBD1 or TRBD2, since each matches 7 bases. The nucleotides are TGTGCCAGCTCCCCCAGGGGGGGGGAGACCCAGTACTTC. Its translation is CASSPRGGETQYF.